The 9 T cell receptor beta chains presented below share a single source sample, sequenced in a study of early T cells in non-severe SARS-CoV-2 infection. TCRdb re-called the 5' RACE reads with MiXCR, one entry per CDR3 protein. This table has 80,000 to 95,000 distinct CDR3 sequences, roughly 15% appearing once. Material for sequencing was whole blood. The receptors derive from an adult who was a healthcare worker with PCR-confirmed SARS-CoV-2 infection or an uninfected control (not recorded which).

The rearrangement uses TRBV6-1 and TRBJ1-4; no clear D. Trimming left V 2 bases short and J 4 bases short, with 14 bases between. CDR1 MNHNS and CDR2 SASEGT come from the germline V gene. There are 16 residues in the CDR3. This CDR3 reads CASSELIKGFNEKLFF. The CDR3 nucleotides read TGTGCCAGCAGTGAACTCATTAAGGGCTTTAATGAAAAACTGTTTTTT.

This clonotype appeared many times. V and J are TRBV5-1 and TRBJ2-1, with a tentative D call TRBD2 (6 bases). Germline values: CDR1 SGHRS, CDR2 YFSETQ. Trimming took off 4 bases at V and 5 bases at J, with 16 bases between the two ends. This CDR3 is 15 amino acids long. The DNA for the CDR3 is TGCGCCAGCAGCCGAGTCGGAGGGGTGGACAATGAGCAGTTCTTC. Amino acids: CASSRVGGVDNEQFF. The whole variable domain, remainder taken from reference TRBV5-1 and TRBJ2-1, is KAGVTQTPRYLIKTRGQQVTLSCSPISGHRSVSWYQQTPGQGLQFLFEYFSETQRNKGNFPGRFSGRQFSNSRSEMNVSTLELGDSALYLCASSRVGGVDNEQFFGPGTRLTVL.

This clonotype was found many times. This sequence joins TRBV21-1 and TRBJ1-2; the D call TRBD1 from the table was never checked on the DNA. TRBV21-1 is a documented pseudogene. The length of the CDR3 is 15 residues. The CDR3 loop reads CASSPLVGRTDGYTF. DNA of the CDR3: TGTGCCAGCAGCCCCCTTGTAGGGAGAACGGACGGCTACACCTTC.

The chain has TRBV12-3 or TRBV12-4 and TRBJ1-2; D might be TRBD1 (5 bases). V was shortened by 3 bases and J by 7 bases, with 12 bases between the two germline ends. The CDR3 has 13 residues. The CDR3 is CASSFGGFAGYTF. The CDR3 DNA sequence: TGTGCCAGCAGTTTCGGGGGGTTCGCTGGCTACACCTTC.

This clonotype was seen ten or more times. The chain is built from TRBV19 and TRBJ2-3; D unresolved. The germline V and J ends were trimmed by 1 base and 4 bases, with 9 bases remaining between them. The CDR3 totals 14 residues. The germline CDR1 and CDR2 sequences are LNHDA and SQIVND (reference sequence). DNA for the CDR3: TGTGCCAGTAGTATAGGGGCATTCGCAGATACGCAGTATTTT. This sequence encodes CASSIGAFADTQYF. Drawing the rest from reference TRBV19 and TRBJ2-3, the complete variable domain is DGGITQSPKYLFRKEGQNVTLSCEQNLNHDAMYWYRQDPGQGLRLIYYSQIVNDFQKGDIAEGYSVSREKKESFPLTVTSAQKNPTAFYLCASSIGAFADTQYFGPGTRLTVL.

This rearrangement joins TRBV29-1 to TRBJ1-2; a possible D gene is TRBD1 (6 bases). The CDR3 covers 12 residues. Germline V CDR1 and CDR2: SQVTM, ANQGSEA. Trimming cost V 6 bases and J 1 base, with 9 bases left between them. CDR3 bases: TGCAGCGTAGCAGGGGTTAACTATGGCTACACCTTC. Its protein product is CSVAGVNYGYTF.

Only a few counts were recorded for this clonotype. The V gene is TRBV12-3 or TRBV12-4, the J gene TRBJ1-5; unclear D gene. V shed 2 bases and J shed 11 bases, with 7 bases lying between them. The CDR3 is made up of 11 amino acids. This CDR3 reads CASSLHSAQHF. CDR3 in DNA: TGTGCCAGCAGTTTACATTCGGCCCAGCATTTT.

The chain couples TRBV12-3 or TRBV12-4 to TRBJ2-1; D gene uncertain. V shed 6 bases and J shed 10 bases, with 10 bases lying between them. This CDR3 comprises 11 residues. The CDR3 here is CASRWGGEQFF. The CDR3 bases are TGTGCCAGCAGGTGGGGTGGAGAGCAGTTCTTC.

The chain combines TRBV29-1 with TRBJ2-4; TRBD1 might be the D (5 bases). The ends were cut back, 6 bases at V and 6 bases at J, with 12 bases in the middle. Germline-derived CDR1 and CDR2 are SQVTM and ANQGSEA. This CDR3 comprises 12 residues. The CDR3 sequence is CSVLETVNIQYF. In DNA, the CDR3 is TGCAGCGTCTTAGAGACAGTAAACATTCAGTACTTC.